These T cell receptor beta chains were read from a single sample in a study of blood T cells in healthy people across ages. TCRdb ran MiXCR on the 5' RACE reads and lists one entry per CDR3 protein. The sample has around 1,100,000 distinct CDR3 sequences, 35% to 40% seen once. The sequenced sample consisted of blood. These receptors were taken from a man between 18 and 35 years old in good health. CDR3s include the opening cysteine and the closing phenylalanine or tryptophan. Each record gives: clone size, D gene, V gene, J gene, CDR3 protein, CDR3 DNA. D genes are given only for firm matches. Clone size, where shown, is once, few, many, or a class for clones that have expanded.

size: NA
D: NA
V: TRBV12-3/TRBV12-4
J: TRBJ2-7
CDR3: CASSSPGLSYEQYF
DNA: TGTGCCAGCAGTTCACCGGGGCTCTCCTACGAGCAGTACTTC

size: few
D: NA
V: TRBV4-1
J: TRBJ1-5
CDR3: CASSQMSPISNQPQHF
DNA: TGCGCCAGCAGCCAAATGTCACCAATTAGCAATCAGCCCCAGCATTTT

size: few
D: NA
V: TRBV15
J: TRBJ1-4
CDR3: CATSSSSRGDVEKLFF
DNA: TGTGCCACCAGCAGTTCGAGTCGGGGCGACGTCGAAAAACTGTTTTTT

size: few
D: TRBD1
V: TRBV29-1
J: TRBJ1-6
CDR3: CSADRGGNSPLHF
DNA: TGCAGCGCCGACAGGGGAGGGAATTCACCCCTCCACTTT

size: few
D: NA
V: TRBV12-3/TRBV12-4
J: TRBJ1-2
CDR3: CASSQANLYGYTF
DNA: TGTGCCAGCAGCCAAGCAAACCTCTATGGCTACACCTTC

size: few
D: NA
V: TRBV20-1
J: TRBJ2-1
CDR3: CSARGAGLREQFF
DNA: TGCAGTGCTAGAGGGGCGGGACTTCGCGAGCAGTTCTTC

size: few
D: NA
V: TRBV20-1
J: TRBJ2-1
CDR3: CSASGINEQFF
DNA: TGCAGTGCGTCCGGGATCAATGAGCAGTTCTTC

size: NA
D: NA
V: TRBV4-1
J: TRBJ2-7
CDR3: CASSQEARNHEQYF
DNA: TGCGCCAGCAGCCAAGAGGCCAGAAACCATGAGCAGTACTTC

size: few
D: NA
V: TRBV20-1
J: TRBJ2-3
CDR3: CSARDPASIGTDTQYF
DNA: TGCAGTGCTAGAGATCCGGCTAGCATCGGCACAGATACGCAGTATTTT

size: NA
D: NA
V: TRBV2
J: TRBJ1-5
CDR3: CASSFDRFNQPQHF
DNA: TGTGCCAGCAGCTTTGACAGGTTCAATCAGCCCCAGCATTTT

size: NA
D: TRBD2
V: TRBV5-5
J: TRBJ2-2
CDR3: CASSLDTGGIGGELFF
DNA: TGTGCCAGCAGCTTGGATACGGGGGGTATTGGCGGGGAGCTGTTTTTT

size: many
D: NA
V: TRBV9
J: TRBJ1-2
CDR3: CASSPFADGYTF
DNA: TGTGCCAGCAGCCCGTTCGCGGACGGCTACACCTTC

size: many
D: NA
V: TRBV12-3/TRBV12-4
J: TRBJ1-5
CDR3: CASSLRDSNQPQHF
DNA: TGTGCCAGCAGTTTGCGTGATAGCAATCAGCCCCAGCATTTT

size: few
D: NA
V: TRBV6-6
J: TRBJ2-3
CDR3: CASSYLASVGPPDTQYF
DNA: TGTGCCAGCAGTTACTTGGCTAGCGTAGGCCCACCAGATACGCAGTATTTT

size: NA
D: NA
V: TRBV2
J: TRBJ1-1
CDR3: CASSPNPSEAFF
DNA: TGTGCCAGCAGTCCTAATCCCTCTGAAGCTTTCTTT

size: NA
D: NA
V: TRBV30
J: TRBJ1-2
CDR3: CAWSVTVYKNYGYTF
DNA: TGTGCCTGGAGTGTAACCGTATACAAGAACTATGGCTACACCTTC

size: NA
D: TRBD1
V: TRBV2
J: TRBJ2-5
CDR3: CAITPPGQSTEQYF
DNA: TGTGCCATCACGCCACCGGGACAGAGTACTGAGCAGTACTTC

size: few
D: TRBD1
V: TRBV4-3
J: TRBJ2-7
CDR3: CASSQGRGPSYEQYF
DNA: TGCGCCAGCAGCCAAGGAAGGGGGCCTTCCTACGAGCAGTACTTC

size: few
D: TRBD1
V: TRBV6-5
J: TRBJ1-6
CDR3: CASTQTGSSPLHF
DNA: TGTGCCAGCACCCAGACAGGGAGTTCACCCCTCCACTTT

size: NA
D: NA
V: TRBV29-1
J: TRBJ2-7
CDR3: CSVDAEGYEQYF
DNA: TGCAGCGTTGACGCAGAAGGCTACGAGCAGTACTTC

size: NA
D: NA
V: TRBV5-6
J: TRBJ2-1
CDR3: CASSLLRTGGDDNEQFF
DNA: TGTGCCAGCAGCCTATTACGGACTGGCGGAGATGACAATGAGCAGTTCTTC

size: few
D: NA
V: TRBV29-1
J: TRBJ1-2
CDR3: CSVVGRPGYTF
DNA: TGCAGCGTTGTCGGCAGGCCTGGCTACACCTTC

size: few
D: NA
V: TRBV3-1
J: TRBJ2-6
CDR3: CASSQDFSGANVLTF
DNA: TGTGCCAGCAGCCAAGACTTCTCTGGGGCCAACGTCCTGACTTTC

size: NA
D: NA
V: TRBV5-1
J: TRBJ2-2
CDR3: CASILFVTGELFF
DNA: TGCGCCAGCATCTTGTTCGTCACCGGGGAGCTGTTTTTT

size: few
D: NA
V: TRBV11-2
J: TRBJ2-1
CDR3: CASSLVARRSYNEQFF
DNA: TGTGCCAGCAGCTTAGTAGCCCGCCGCTCCTACAATGAGCAGTTCTTC

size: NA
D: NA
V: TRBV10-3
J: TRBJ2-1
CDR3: CAIGVQAKNNEQFF
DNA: TGTGCCATCGGAGTTCAGGCGAAAAACAATGAGCAGTTCTTC

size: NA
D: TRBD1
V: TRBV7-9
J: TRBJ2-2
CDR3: CASILDRGSTGELFF
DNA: TGTGCCAGCATCCTTGACAGGGGGAGCACCGGGGAGCTGTTTTTT

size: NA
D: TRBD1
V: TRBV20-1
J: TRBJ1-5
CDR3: CSARDGRDRVYAQHF
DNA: TGCAGTGCTAGAGATGGGCGGGACAGGGTATATGCCCAGCATTTT

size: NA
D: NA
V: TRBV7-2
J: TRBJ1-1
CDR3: CASSTRAGYTEAFF
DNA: TGTGCCAGCAGCACAAGGGCAGGGTACACTGAAGCTTTCTTT

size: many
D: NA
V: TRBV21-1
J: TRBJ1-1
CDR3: CASSNYDRIQGYMNTEAFF
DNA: TGTGCCAGCAGCAATTATGATCGGATCCAGGGTTACATGAACACTGAAGCTTTCTTT

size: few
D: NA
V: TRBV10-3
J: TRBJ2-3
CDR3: CAIGGTALTDTQYF
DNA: TGTGCCATCGGCGGGACAGCCCTGACAGATACGCAGTATTTT

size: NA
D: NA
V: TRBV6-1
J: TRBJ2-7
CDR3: CASSEPPGVYEQYF
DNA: TGTGCCAGCAGTGAACCGCCAGGTGTCTACGAGCAGTACTTC

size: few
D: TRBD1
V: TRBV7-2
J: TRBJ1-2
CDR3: CASSLPLTGPYGYTF
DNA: TGTGCCAGCAGCCTCCCCCTGACAGGGCCCTATGGCTACACCTTC

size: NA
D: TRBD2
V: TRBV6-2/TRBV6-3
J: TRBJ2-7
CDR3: CASMLLATGYEQYF
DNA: TGTGCCAGCATGCTACTAGCGACGGGTTACGAGCAGTACTTC

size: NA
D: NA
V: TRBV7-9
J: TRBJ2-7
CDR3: CASSLEYSYEQYF
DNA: TGTGCCAGCAGCTTAGAGTACTCCTACGAGCAGTACTTC

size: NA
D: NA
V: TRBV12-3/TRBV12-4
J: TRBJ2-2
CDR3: CASSFRTTNTGELFF
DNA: TGTGCCAGCAGTTTTAGAACAACGAACACCGGGGAGCTGTTTTTT

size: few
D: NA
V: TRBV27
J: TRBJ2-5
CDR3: CASSLGGNNEQYF
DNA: TGTGCCAGCAGTTTAGGGGGTAACAATGAGCAGTACTTC